This record covers a single T cell receptor (beta chain). Its antigen is unknown. This sample stems from a study of T cell responses to AZD1222 COVID-19 vaccine. Study findings and constraints: Repertoire collection took place solely once the T cell response had peaked.

TCRdb keeps only in-frame clones here, not all; method: immunoSEQ multiplex PCR. The sample shows about 150,000 clones, 90% of them seen only once. Unmatched junction bases numbered 2, after V lost 3 bases and J lost 8 bases. Germline CDR1 SGHDT, CDR2 YYEEEE. This CDR3 spans 12 amino acids. The sequences come from peripheral blood, collected on day 0 of AZD1222 vaccination. The sequence was collected from an adult in good health. This chain joins TRBV5-6 and TRBJ1-2; TRBD1 matches 9 bases. The CDR3 spells CASSSDRGGYTF. CDR3 sequence (DNA): TGTGCCAGCAGCTCGGACAGGGGAGGCTACACCTTC.